This record looks at one T cell receptor (beta chain) sequence and its context. One junction end disagrees with the germline gene, perhaps due to a read error. This specimen belongs to a study of blood T cell repertoires in COVID-19. Study details: COVID-19 samples collected from the United States, Italy and Spain covered acute and convalescent phases.

Here immunoSEQ multiplex PCR was the method, and the copy in TCRdb shows in-frame clones only, minus some. The sample lists about 70,000 clones; roughly 79% were seen once. The clonotype comes from a woman in her 70s with acute or convalescent COVID-19. The specimen was peripheral blood.

CDR3 nucleotides: TGTGCTAGCAGCTTAGGCGCTCAACCTCCCTACAATGAGCAGTTCTTC. This gives the protein CASSLGAQPPYNEQFF. The chain combines TRBV7-7 with TRBJ2-1; D gene unclear. The CDR3 is 16 residues long. Germline V lookup: CDR1 SSHAT, CDR2 FNYEAQ (reference sequence).